This T cell receptor beta chain was sequenced during a study of T-cell memory formation after mild COVID-19. Points from the study as a whole: In pre-infection memory, a portion of responding clones appeared, which suggested that cross-reactive memory joined. Clones that contracted from day 15 to 85 had balanced CD4/CD8; later expanders were CD4+ biased.

TCRdb redid the calling of the 5' RACE reads with MiXCR, one entry per CDR3 protein. This table holds around 390,000 distinct CDR3 sequences, about a sixth found once. V gave up 4 bases and J gave up 9 bases; unmatched junction bases: 15. This CDR3 has 16 residues. Germline V gene data show CDR1 as SGDLS and CDR2 as YYNGEE. There are a few counts of this clonotype. Its antigen is not known. V is TRBV9 and J is TRBJ2-1; 8 nucleotides match TRBD2. This TCR came from a man in his late teens or twenties who had mild COVID-19 (a few samples of this study predate the infection). Cell type and time point are not known. The sample taken for sequencing was PBMCs or a T cell subset sorted from them (not recorded which). The CDR3 coding sequence is TGTGCCAGCAGCTTCAGTACCGGGACTAGTGGTACTGAGCAGTTCTTC. Translation gives CASSFSTGTSGTEQFF.